This T cell receptor beta chain was recovered during a study of cytomegalovirus exposure and HLA in healthy donors. The PCR used 60 Vbeta and 13 Jbeta primers. Here immunoSEQ multiplex PCR was the method, and the copy in TCRdb shows in-frame clones only, minus some. The repertoire holds fewer than 250,000 clones, with roughly four fifths as singletons. Donors had nominal health at sampling but likely had unrecorded immune exposures. The J segment lost 8 bases and the V segment lost 6 bases, leaving 12 bases of the junction unmatched. Germline V lookup: CDR1 MNHEY, CDR2 SMNVEV (reference sequence). The CDR3 spans 17 residues.

The chain employs TRBV27 and TRBJ2-1; TRBD2 aligns across 14 bases. This TCR was recovered from a woman aged 25 to 39 in good health and CMV-seropositive. Sequencing was done on a sample of PBMCs. For the CDR3, the DNA is TGTGCCAGCAGACCTCGGACTAGCGGGAGGAATAGCGATGAGCAGTTCTTC. Protein: CASRPRTSGRNSDEQFF.